These 29 T cell receptor beta chains were all obtained from the same sample, sequenced in a study of shared clonotypes between healthy human individuals. Sequenced by immunoSEQ multiplex PCR; TCRdb stores in-frame clones only, minus some. The profile covers roughly 680,000 clones, with over 55% appearing a single time and approximately 2% taken by the ten largest. Sequencing used memory CD4+ T cells sorted from blood. Regarding subset: CD45RA-negative fraction. These receptors all stem from a woman under 40 in good health.

The chain joins TRBV10-3 to TRBJ2-7; 7 bases are a match to TRBD1. The CDR3 runs to 14 residues. Trimming at V came to 0 bases and at J to 5 bases, leaving 4 bases not matched to a gene. Germline V gene data show CDR1 as ENHRY and CDR2 as SYGVKD. This CDR3 reads CAISESTGSHEQYF. DNA of the CDR3: TGTGCCATCAGTGAGTCGACAGGGTCCCACGAGCAGTACTTC.

Note on this clone: Other nucleotide sequences in the sample specify the same CDR3. The chain has TRBV5-1 and TRBJ1-2, with D tentatively TRBD1 (5 bases). Per germline, CDR1 SGHRS and CDR2 YFSETQ. The CDR3 is 14 amino acids. Deletions cut 0 bases from V and 4 bases from J, with 10 bases between. CDR3 amino acids: CASSLGQGSYGYTF. The CDR3 DNA reads as TGCGCCAGCAGCTTGGGGCAGGGATCCTATGGCTACACCTTC.

In its sample, this clone was seen a few times. The chain carries TRBV4-1 and TRBJ2-5; D is unclear. V was shortened by 1 base and J by 2 bases, with 11 bases between the two germline ends. This CDR3 has 15 amino acids. Germline V gene sequence: CDR1 MGHRA, CDR2 YSYEKL. The CDR3, as DNA: TGCGCCAGCAGCCAAGTCAGTCAGCCGCAAGAGACCCAGTACTTC. This sequence encodes CASSQVSQPQETQYF.

The chain is built from TRBV15 and TRBJ2-1; 11 bases line up with TRBD2. Per germline, CDR1 LNHNV and CDR2 YYDKDF (reference sequence). The CDR3 extends over 16 amino acids. V shed 2 bases and J 8 bases; nucleotides not matched to a gene: 8. The CDR3 sequence is CATSRRTSGRFDEQFF. CDR3 sequence (DNA): TGTGCCACCAGCAGACGAACTAGCGGGAGATTTGATGAGCAGTTCTTC.

This clone was picked up a small number of times. The V call is TRBV19, the J call TRBJ1-3; TRBD1 might be the D (5 bases). Germline V CDR1 and CDR2: LNHDA, SQIVND (reference sequence). The germline V and J ends were trimmed by 6 bases and 0 bases, with 12 bases remaining between them. This CDR3 contains 15 residues. In DNA, the CDR3 is TGTGCCAGTAGACAAGACAGCAGCTCTGGAAACACCATATATTTT. Translated, it gives CASRQDSSSGNTIYF.

J is TRBJ2-1 and V is TRBV9; D not resolved. Germline CDR1 and CDR2: SGDLS and YYNGEE. CDR3 size: 14 residues. Trimming removed 0 bases at V and 8 bases at J, with 12 bases between. Written as DNA, the CDR3 is TGTGCCAGCAGCGTAGAGGCGGTATCGTATGAGCAGTTCTTC. This translates into CASSVEAVSYEQFF.

The chain uses TRBV7-9 and TRBJ2-5; D remains ambiguous. V was pared by 1 base and J by 5 bases, with 5 bases between. The CDR3 is made up of 12 amino acids. Per the germline V gene, CDR1 is SEHNR and CDR2 is FQNEAQ (reference sequence). CDR3 bases: TGTGCCAGCAGCTTAGTGTGGGAGACCCAGTACTTC. Encoded protein: CASSLVWETQYF.

This clone was seen a single time. The rearrangement joins TRBV6-1 to TRBJ2-2, with no clear D. The germline gives CDR1 MNHNS, CDR2 SASEGT. The CDR3 is 14 residues long. V lost 8 bases to trimming and J lost 2 bases, with 12 bases between them. The CDR3 coding sequence is TGTGCCAGCGAGTCCCGGGTCAACACCGGGGAGCTGTTTTTT. Translating gives CASESRVNTGELFF.

This chain uses TRBV29-1 with TRBJ2-5; 8 bases line up with TRBD1. The germline V gene has CDR1 SQVTM and CDR2 ANQGSEA. The CDR3 covers 15 residues. V lost 7 bases, J lost 7 bases, and 17 bases stayed unmatched. Here the CDR3 reads CSAQIDRGWGRTQYF. CDR3 nucleotides: TGCAGCGCCCAAATCGACAGGGGATGGGGTCGGACCCAGTACTTC.

CDR3 in amino acids: CASRTGTSTYEQYF. In DNA, the CDR3 is TGTGCCAGCAGGACCGGGACAAGTACCTACGAGCAGTACTTC. V usage is TRBV27 and J usage is TRBJ2-7, with TRBD1 as a possible D gene (6 bases). From germline, CDR1 is MNHEY and CDR2 SMNVEV (reference sequence). This CDR3 has 14 residues. The V and J ends lost 6 bases and 2 bases respectively, with 14 bases between them.

This sequence joins TRBV5-1 and TRBJ2-6; TRBD2 matches at 13 bases. J lost 0 bases, V lost 3 bases, and 3 bases had no gene match. Germline V gene sequence: CDR1 SGHRS, CDR2 YFSETQ. CDR3 length equals 18 residues. The CDR3 is CASSSGLAGSSGANVLTF. In DNA, the CDR3 is TGCGCCAGCAGCTCGGGACTAGCGGGATCCTCTGGGGCCAACGTCCTGACTTTC.

This sequence joins TRBV6-6 and TRBJ1-1; D perhaps matches TRBD1 (5 bases). The V gene lost 6 bases and the J gene lost 1 base, with 12 bases spanning the gap. Germline assignment: CDR1 MNHNY and CDR2 SVGAGI (reference sequence). The CDR3 runs to 14 residues. The CDR3 DNA follows: TGTGCCAGCAGATCTCCGGGGCCGAACACTGAAGCTTTCTTT. Amino acids: CASRSPGPNTEAFF.

The J gene is TRBJ2-7, the V gene TRBV7-2, with D uncertain. This CDR3 region has 17 residues. Germline loops: CDR1 SGHTA, CDR2 FQGNSA. V was cut by 1 base and J by 1 base, with 17 bases left in between. CDR3 nucleotide sequence: TGTGCCAGCAGCTTAGGTCGCTCGTTGGTGGTTTCCTACGAGCAGTACTTC. It codes for CASSLGRSLVVSYEQYF.

This chain joins TRBV9 and TRBJ2-3, with D possibly being TRBD2 (5 bases). Germline V lookup: CDR1 SGDLS, CDR2 YYNGEE. Deletions cut 4 bases from V and 2 bases from J, with 14 bases between. The CDR3 totals 15 residues. The CDR3 sequence is CASSIRDGVTDTQYF. The DNA for the CDR3 is TGTGCCAGCAGCATCCGGGATGGGGTCACAGATACGCAGTATTTT.

The CDR3 DNA sequence: TGTGCCAGCAGCTCGGCCAGCCGGCGATATGGCTACACCTTC. It encodes CASSSASRRYGYTF. This sequence joins TRBV5-4 and TRBJ1-2, with D hard to call. There are 14 residues in the CDR3. Trimming removed 3 bases at V and 5 bases at J, with 14 bases between. Looked up from germline, CDR1 is SGHNT and CDR2 is YYREEE (reference sequence).

The chain joins TRBV6-1 to TRBJ1-2, with 12 bases matching TRBD1. V shed 4 bases and J 3 bases; nucleotides not matched to a gene: 6. CDR3 length: 16 amino acids. Per the germline V gene, CDR1 is MNHNS and CDR2 is SASEGT. The CDR3 DNA reads TGTGCCAGCAGTGGGATGGGACAGGGGGCTGACTATGGCTACACCTTC. This translates into CASSGMGQGADYGYTF.

This clone turned up a few times. The genes are TRBV18 and TRBJ2-1; 13 bases fit TRBD2. Germline CDR1 KGHSH, CDR2 LQKENI. J gave up 8 bases and V 5 bases, and 6 bases lay outside the gene matches. The CDR3 loop spans 15 amino acids. The CDR3 loop is CASSSGTSGNHEQFF. CDR3 nucleotides: TGTGCCAGCTCATCCGGGACTAGCGGGAACCATGAGCAGTTCTTC.

The V call is TRBV5-4, the J call TRBJ2-1, with no clear D. Trimming left V 1 base short and J 0 bases short, with 8 bases between. Germline lookup yields CDR1 SGHNT and CDR2 YYREEE (reference sequence). This CDR3 contains 15 residues. The DNA for the CDR3 is TGTGCCAGCAGCTTGTCTGCGAGCTCCTACAATGAGCAGTTCTTC. Residues: CASSLSASSYNEQFF.

The gene calls are TRBV4-1 and TRBJ2-5; 7 positions agree with TRBD1. The germline V gene encodes CDR1 MGHRA and CDR2 YSYEKL. V shed 4 bases and J 5 bases; nucleotides not matched to a gene: 7. The CDR3 is 14 amino acids. The CDR3 DNA sequence: TGCGCCAGCAGCCCTTGGGACAGTCTTGAGACCCAGTACTTC. Amino acids: CASSPWDSLETQYF.

This chain connects TRBV5-4 to TRBJ1-6; TRBD1 aligns across 7 bases. The CDR3 has 14 amino acids. Per the germline V gene, CDR1 is SGHNT and CDR2 is YYREEE (reference sequence). After removal of 3 bases from V and 5 bases from J, the junction contained 2 bases not matched to a gene. The CDR3 is CASSWGQNNSPLHF. The CDR3 region has the DNA TGTGCCAGCAGCTGGGGACAGAATAATTCACCCCTCCACTTT.

The CDR3 is CASSESTGGTNEKLFF. The CDR3 nucleotides are TGTGCCAGCAGTGAAAGCACAGGGGGAACTAATGAAAAACTGTTTTTT. The V and J genes are TRBV6-1 and TRBJ1-4, with TRBD1 matching over 8 bases. With V trimmed by 2 bases and J by 1 base, 3 bases remained unmatched. Germline CDR1 is MNHNS and CDR2 is SASEGT. The CDR3 covers 16 residues.

The V gene is TRBV7-8, the J gene TRBJ2-2, with 7 bases identical to TRBD2. V was pared by 4 bases and J by 7 bases, with 6 bases of the junction left unmatched. This CDR3 spans 14 amino acids. CDR1 is SGHVS, CDR2 FQNEAQ, per germline. The CDR3 region is CASSSNTGGGELFF. The CDR3 nucleotides read TGTGCCAGCAGCTCAAACACGGGAGGCGGGGAGCTGTTTTTT.

The V call is TRBV5-1, the J call TRBJ2-1; the D gene is possibly TRBD1 (5 bases). V dropped 1 base and J dropped 3 bases, with 8 bases sitting between them. This CDR3 spans 14 amino acids. Germline assignment: CDR1 SGHRS and CDR2 YFSETQ. The CDR3 loop reads CASSLQGVYNEQFF. CDR3 DNA: TGCGCCAGCAGCTTGCAGGGTGTCTACAATGAGCAGTTCTTC.

V is TRBV25-1 and J is TRBJ2-7, with D unresolved. The CDR3 extends over 15 amino acids. V shed 6 bases and J shed 3 bases, with 18 bases lying between them. Germline CDR1 MGHDK, CDR2 SYGVNS. The CDR3 nucleotides are TGTGCCAGCAGGACACCCGTACACAAAGACTACGAGCAGTACTTC. Amino acids: CASRTPVHKDYEQYF.

The chain employs TRBV5-1 and TRBJ2-1, with TRBD2 matching 9 bases. CDR3 length: 19 amino acids. The germline V gene has CDR1 SGHRS and CDR2 YFSETQ. The J segment lost 3 bases and the V segment lost 2 bases, leaving 15 bases of the junction unmatched. Written as DNA, the CDR3 is TGCGCCAGCAGCTTTACGACTAGCGGCTCTCGACCGTACTACAATGAGCAGTTCTTC. This sequence encodes CASSFTTSGSRPYYNEQFF.

This chain uses TRBV5-1 with TRBJ2-7; D perhaps matches TRBD1 (5 bases). Trimming took off 4 bases at V and 3 bases at J, with 14 bases between the two ends. Germline V gives CDR1 SGHRS, CDR2 YFSETQ. This CDR3 is 14 amino acids long. The CDR3 nucleotides read TGCGCCAGCAGCCGACTTACAGGAGACTACGAGCAGTACTTC. This translates into CASSRLTGDYEQYF.

The V and J genes are TRBV28 and TRBJ2-1; D is unresolved. V lost 3 bases and J lost 5, with 14 bases in between. Germline values: CDR1 MDHEN, CDR2 SYDVKM. The CDR3 loop spans 15 amino acids. This CDR3 is CASSFVGRKNNEQFF. The CDR3 coding sequence is TGTGCCAGCAGTTTTGTCGGCAGGAAGAACAATGAGCAGTTCTTC.

This clone has just one count. The chain uses TRBV6-1 and TRBJ1-5; possibly TRBD1 for D (6 bases). V was cut by 6 bases and J by 0 bases, with 12 bases left in between. There are 15 residues in the CDR3. Germline assignment: CDR1 MNHNS and CDR2 SASEGT. The CDR3: CASRRDTYSNQPQHF. The CDR3 DNA sequence: TGTGCCAGCAGGCGGGACACCTATAGCAATCAGCCCCAGCATTTT.

The rearrangement links TRBV28 to TRBJ2-1; D is uncertain. Germline CDR1 is MDHEN and CDR2 is SYDVKM. Deletions cut 1 base from V and 10 bases from J, with 8 bases between. The CDR3 length is 12 residues. In DNA, the CDR3 is TGTGCCAGCAGTTTATTGGCACGGGAGCAGTTCTTC. Translated, it gives CASSLLAREQFF.